The source of this T cell receptor (beta chain) is a study of early T cells in non-severe SARS-CoV-2 infection. This clonotype has ten or more counts. The germline V gene has CDR1 SGHRS and CDR2 YFSETQ. Trimming left V 6 bases short and J 0 bases short, with 9 bases between. CDR3 length: 14 residues. Molecules of cDNA were individually given unique molecular identifiers that were attached to them. Each CDR3 protein is one row after TCRdb ran MiXCR on the 5' RACE reads. The sample contains approximately 70,000 distinct CDR3 sequences, about 9% of which appear only once. This receptor was obtained from an adult who was a healthcare worker with PCR-confirmed SARS-CoV-2 infection or an uninfected control (not recorded which). The material was whole blood, obtained at baseline. This chain joins TRBV5-1 and TRBJ2-2; no clear D. The DNA of the CDR3 is TGCGCCAGCATGGTGGGATCGAACACCGGGGAGCTGTTTTTT. It encodes CASMVGSNTGELFF.